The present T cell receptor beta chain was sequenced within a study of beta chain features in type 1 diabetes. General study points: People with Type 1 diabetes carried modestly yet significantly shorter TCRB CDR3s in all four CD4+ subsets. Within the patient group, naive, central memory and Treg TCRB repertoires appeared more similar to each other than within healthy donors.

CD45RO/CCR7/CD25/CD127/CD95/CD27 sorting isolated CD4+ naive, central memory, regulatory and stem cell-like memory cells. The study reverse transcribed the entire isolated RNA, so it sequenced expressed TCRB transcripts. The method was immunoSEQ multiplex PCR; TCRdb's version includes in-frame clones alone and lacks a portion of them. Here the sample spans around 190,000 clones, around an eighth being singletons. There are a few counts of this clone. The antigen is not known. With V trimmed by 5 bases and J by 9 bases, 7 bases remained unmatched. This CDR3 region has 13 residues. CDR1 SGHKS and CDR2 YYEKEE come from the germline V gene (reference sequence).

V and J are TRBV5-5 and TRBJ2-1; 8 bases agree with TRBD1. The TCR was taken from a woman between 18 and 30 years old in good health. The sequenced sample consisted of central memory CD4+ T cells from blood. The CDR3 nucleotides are TGTGCCAGCAGGATACAGGGGGATGGTGAGCAGTTCTTC. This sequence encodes CASRIQGDGEQFF.